The clone carrying this T cell receptor beta chain was counted only a few times. Its cognate antigen is unknown. This sample is drawn from a study of cytomegalovirus exposure and HLA in healthy donors. The CDR3 contains 14 residues. V was pared by 4 bases and J by 2 bases, with 12 bases between. The V gene's germline CDR1 is MGHDK and CDR2 SYGVNS. The PCR used 60 Vbeta and 13 Jbeta primers. Here immunoSEQ multiplex PCR was the method, and the copy in TCRdb shows in-frame clones only, minus some. The sample lists about 55,000 clones; approximately 80% were seen once. Overall study findings and caveats: The authors considered a cluster of highly shared sequence variants likely to be a sequencing artifact. In a later analysis, HLA-associated beta chains showed higher expansion and lower generation probabilities than comparable chains.

This rearrangement joins TRBV25-1 to TRBJ2-7, with D maybe TRBD2 (6 bases). The clonotype originates from a female donor in good health and CMV-seronegative. Sequencing was performed on PBMCs. CDR3 in amino acids: CASSVSRGTYEQYF. For the CDR3, the DNA is TGTGCCAGCAGTGTCTCTCGGGGGACCTACGAGCAGTACTTC.